The 19 T cell receptor gamma chains given below trace back to one sample, sequenced in a study of gammadelta T cells in human blood. TCRdb redid the clone calls on the RT-PCR reads with CATT. The table records approximately 130 gamma-chain clones, roughly 30% of them present only once. Sequenced input: Vgamma9Vdelta2 gamma-delta T cells from cord blood. These receptors were taken from a newborn.

On this clone: This likely stems from a read error, as it lies one base from a far larger clone. This specimen includes other DNA sequences encoding the same CDR3. The chain combines TRGV2 with TRGJ1 or TRGJ2. Germline CDR1 EGSNGY, CDR2 YDSYNSKV. The CDR3 contains 11 residues. The DNA of the CDR3 is TGTGCCACCTGGGACTATTATAAGAAACTATTT. It is translated as CATWDYYKKLF.

The rearrangement links TRGV2 to TRGJP1. The CDR3 consists of 14 residues. V lost 1 base and J lost 2; bases outside the gene matches: 1. Germline V lookup: CDR1 EGSNGY, CDR2 YDSYNSKV. The CDR3 here is CATWDGTTGWFKIF. The DNA of the CDR3 is TGTGCCACCTGGGACGGCACCACTGGTTGGTTCAAGATATTT.

In its sample, this clone ranks as large. V is TRGV10 and J is TRGJP2. TRGV10 is an ORF for which the function is uncertain. This CDR3 region has 13 residues. V dropped 8 bases and J dropped 0; count of bases not matched to a gene: 1. The CDR3 DNA sequence: TGTGCTGCGTGGGATAGTAGTGATTGGATCAAGACGTTT. Translating gives CAAWDSSDWIKTF.

As to this clone: Possible read error: a much larger clone is one base away. The chain has TRGV10 and TRGJP1. TRGV10 is noted as an ORF with a role that remains uncertain. This CDR3 is 12 amino acids long. The CDR3, as DNA: TGTGCTGCGTATACCACTGGTTGGTTCATGATATTT. Residues: CAAYTTGWFMIF.

By proportion, this clone is large. This chain connects TRGV8 to TRGJ1 or TRGJ2. The CDR3 extends over 11 amino acids. CDR1 and CDR2 (germline): VENAVY, YDSYNSRV. Germline trimming cut 3 bases from V and 4 bases from J; bases unmatched to any gene: 0. The CDR3 nucleotides are TGTGCCACCTGGGATTATTATAAGAAACTCTTT. Residues: CATWDYYKKLF.

This clone rates as large. The same CDR3 can be traced to other DNA sequences in this sample. The chain couples TRGV8 to TRGJP2. The CDR3 has 14 residues. J gave up 5 bases and V 1 base, and 4 bases lay outside the gene matches. Germline V gene lookup returns CDR1 VENAVY and CDR2 YDSYNSRV. Here the CDR3 reads CATWDSGSDWIKTF. In nucleotides, the CDR3 is TGTGCCACCTGGGATAGTGGGAGTGATTGGATCAAGACGTTT.

This clone is labeled large. The rearrangement joins TRGV8 to TRGJP1. The trim removed 5 bases at V and 0 bases at J, leaving 6 bases unmatched. The length of the CDR3 is 15 residues. Per the germline V gene, CDR1 is VENAVY and CDR2 is YDSYNSRV. CDR3 DNA sequence: TGTGCCACCTGGGTACCCGATACCACTGGTTGGTTCAAGATATTT. Its translation: CATWVPDTTGWFKIF.

This clone was seen only a few times. The chain uses TRGV10 and TRGJP1. TRGV10 is an ORF for which the function is uncertain. The CDR3 length is 11 residues. The V gene end was trimmed by 8 bases and the J gene end by 7 bases; junction bases not matched to a gene: 2. CDR3 sequence reads: CAAWDGWFKIF. The CDR3 coding sequence is TGTGCTGCGTGGGATGGTTGGTTCAAGATATTT.

Regarding this clone: It is likely a read error: a sequence one base away is far more abundant. The same CDR3 can be traced to other DNA sequences in this sample. V usage is TRGV10 and J usage is TRGJP1. TRGV10 is treated as an ORF (open reading frame) with a function not yet certain. The CDR3 extends over 13 amino acids. V was clipped by 12 bases and J by 0 bases; unmatched bases: 5. CDR3: CAAWDTTGWFKIF. The DNA for the CDR3 is TGTGCTGCATGGGATACCACTGGTTGGTTCAAGATATTT.

With respect to this clone: A far larger clone is just one base off, so this is likely a read error. This sequence joins TRGV9 and TRGJP. V shed 0 bases and J 6 bases; nucleotides not matched to a gene: 2. From germline, CDR1 is GITISATS and CDR2 ISYDGTV (reference sequence). There are 16 residues in the CDR3. This chain's CDR3 is CALWEVRELGKKIKVF. In DNA form, the CDR3 reads TGTGCCTTGTGGGAGGTGCGAGAGTTGGGCAAAAAAATCAAGGTATTT.

Remarks on this clone: A far larger clone is one nucleotide away, so this likely arose from a read error. V is TRGV9 and J is TRGJP. The CDR3 has 17 amino acids. Looked up from germline, CDR1 is GITISATS and CDR2 is ISYDGTV (reference sequence). CDR3: CALWETRQELGEKIKVF. The CDR3 DNA sequence: TGTGCCTTGTGGGAGACTCGTCAAGAGTTGGGCGAAAAAATCAAGGTATTT.

By share, this clone counts as hyperexpanded. The chain has TRGV9 and TRGJP. Trimming at V came to 1 base and at J to 7 bases, leaving 4 bases not matched to a gene. The CDR3 consists of 16 residues. Germline V gives CDR1 GITISATS, CDR2 ISYDGTV (reference sequence). CDR3 bases: TGTGCCTTGTGGGAGGTCCCTGAGTTGGGCAAAAAAATCAAGGTATTT. Translated, it gives CALWEVPELGKKIKVF.

The chain recombines TRGV2 with TRGJ1 or TRGJ2. Germline V gene lookup returns CDR1 EGSNGY and CDR2 YDSYNSKV. This CDR3 comprises 13 residues. J gave up 5 bases and V 3 bases, and 7 bases lay outside the gene matches. The DNA for the CDR3 is TGTGCCACCTGGGACCGACTCGATTATAAGAAACTCTTT. This codes for CATWDRLDYKKLF.

This clone is hyperexpanded (1% or more) by share. V and J are TRGV9 and TRGJ1 or TRGJ2. V was clipped by 3 bases and J by 3 bases; unmatched bases: 2. CDR3 size: 12 residues. Germline V lookup: CDR1 GITISATS, CDR2 ISYDGTV (reference sequence). The CDR3 DNA is TGTGCCTTGTGGGAGTCTTATTATAAGAAACTCTTT. This sequence encodes CALWESYYKKLF.

This clone rates as large (0.1 to 1%). Other DNA sequences in the sample encode the same CDR3. The V and J genes are TRGV9 and TRGJP. This CDR3 comprises 17 residues. Losses at the gene ends were 0 bases for V and 5 bases for J; bases not matched to a gene: 4. Looked up from germline, CDR1 is GITISATS and CDR2 is ISYDGTV (reference sequence). The DNA for the CDR3 is TGTGCCTTGTGGGAGGTGGTGGAAGAGTTGGGCAAAAAAATCAAGGTATTT. Protein product: CALWEVVEELGKKIKVF.

A note on this clone: One base separates it from a far larger clone, so it is likely a read error. The gene calls are TRGV9 and TRGJP. Germline assignment: CDR1 GITISATS and CDR2 ISYDGTV (reference sequence). There are 17 residues in the CDR3. The CDR3 reads CALWETRQELGKKIEVF. The DNA for the CDR3 is TGTGCCTTGTGGGAGACTCGTCAAGAGTTGGGCAAAAAAATCGAGGTATTT.

With respect to this clone: Possible read error: a much larger clone is one base away. Additional DNA sequences in this sample encode the identical CDR3. V usage is TRGV9 and J usage is TRGJP. From germline, CDR1 is GITISATS and CDR2 ISYDGTV (reference sequence). CDR3 length: 17 amino acids. CDR3 residues: CALWEVVEELGKKIKVF. The CDR3 nucleotides are TGTGCCCTGTGGGAGGTGGTGGAAGAGTTGGGCAAAAAAATCAAGGTATTT.

About this clone itself: A single base is all that separates this from a far larger clone, so a read error is likely. This same CDR3 is encoded by further DNA sequences in the sample. The V call is TRGV3, the J call TRGJ1 or TRGJ2. Germline CDR1 VTNTFY, CDR2 YDVSTARD (reference sequence). The CDR3 covers 14 residues. This CDR3 is CATWDRPRDYKKLF. The CDR3 bases are TGTGCTACCTGGGACAGGCCCCGGGATTATAAGAAACTCTTT.

Comment on this clone: One base separates it from a far larger clone, so it is likely a read error. The chain links TRGV10 to TRGJP1. TRGV10 counts as an open reading frame of uncertain function. J gave up 0 bases and V 8 bases, and 4 bases lay outside the gene matches. There are 14 residues in the CDR3. The CDR3: CAAWGDTTGWFKIF. The CDR3 DNA sequence: TGTGCTGCGTGGGGGGATACCACTGGTTGGTTCAAGATATTT.